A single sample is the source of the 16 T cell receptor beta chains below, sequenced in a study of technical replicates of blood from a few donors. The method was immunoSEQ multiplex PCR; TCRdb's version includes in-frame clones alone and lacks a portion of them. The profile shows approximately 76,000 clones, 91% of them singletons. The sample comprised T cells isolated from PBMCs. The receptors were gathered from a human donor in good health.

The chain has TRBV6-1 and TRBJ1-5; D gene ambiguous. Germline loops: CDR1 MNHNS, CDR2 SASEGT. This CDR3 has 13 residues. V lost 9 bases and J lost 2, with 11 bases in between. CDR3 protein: CASGSSGNQPQHF. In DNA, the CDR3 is TGTGCCAGTGGGAGTTCGGGCAATCAGCCCCAGCATTTT.

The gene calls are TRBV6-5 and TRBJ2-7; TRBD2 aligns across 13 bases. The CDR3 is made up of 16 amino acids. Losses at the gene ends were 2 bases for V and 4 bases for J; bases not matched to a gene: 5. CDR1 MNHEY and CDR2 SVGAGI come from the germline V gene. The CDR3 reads CASSYPLAGGKYEQYF. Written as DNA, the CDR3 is TGTGCCAGCAGTTACCCACTAGCGGGAGGGAAATACGAGCAGTACTTC.

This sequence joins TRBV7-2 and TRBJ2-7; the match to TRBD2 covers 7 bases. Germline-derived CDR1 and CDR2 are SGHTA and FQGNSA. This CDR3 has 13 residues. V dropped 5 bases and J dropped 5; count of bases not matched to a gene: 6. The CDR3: CASSIGLVNEQYF. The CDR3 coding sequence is TGTGCCAGCAGCATTGGACTAGTCAACGAGCAGTACTTC.

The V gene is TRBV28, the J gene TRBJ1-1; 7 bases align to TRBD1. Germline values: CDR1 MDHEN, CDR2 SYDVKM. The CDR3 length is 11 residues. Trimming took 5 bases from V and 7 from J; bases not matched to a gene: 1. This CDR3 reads CASSDRDEAFF. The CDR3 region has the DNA TGTGCCAGCAGTGACAGGGATGAAGCTTTCTTT.

This chain's CDR3 is CASSGVPNGTDTQYF. The CDR3, as DNA: TGCGCCAGCAGCGGGGTCCCCAACGGCACAGATACGCAGTATTTT. This sequence joins TRBV10-1 and TRBJ2-3; D perhaps matches TRBD2 (5 bases). CDR3 length equals 15 residues. Germline CDR1 is WNHNN and CDR2 is SYGVQD (reference sequence). The V end was cut by 6 bases, the J end by 1 base, with 14 bases between.

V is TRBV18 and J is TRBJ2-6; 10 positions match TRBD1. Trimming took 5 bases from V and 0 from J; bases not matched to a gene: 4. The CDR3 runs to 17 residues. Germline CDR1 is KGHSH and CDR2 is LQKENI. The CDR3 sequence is CASSKTGGDSGANVLTF. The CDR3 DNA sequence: TGTGCCAGCTCAAAGACAGGGGGCGACTCTGGGGCCAACGTCCTGACTTTC.

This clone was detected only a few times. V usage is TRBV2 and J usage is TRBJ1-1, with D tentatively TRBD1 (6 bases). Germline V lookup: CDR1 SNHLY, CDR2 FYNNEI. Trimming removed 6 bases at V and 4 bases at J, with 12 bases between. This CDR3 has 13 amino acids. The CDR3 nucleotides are TGTGCCAGCAGGGAGGGAGGGGGCACTGAAGCTTTCTTT. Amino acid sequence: CASREGGGTEAFF.

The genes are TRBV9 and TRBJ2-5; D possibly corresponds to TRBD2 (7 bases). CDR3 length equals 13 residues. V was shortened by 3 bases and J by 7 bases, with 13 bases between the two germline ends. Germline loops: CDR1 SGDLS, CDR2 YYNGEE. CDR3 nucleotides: TGTGCCAGCAGCGACTACAGGGAGGGGACCCAGTACTTC. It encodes CASSDYREGTQYF. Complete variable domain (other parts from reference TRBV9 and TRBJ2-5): DSGVTQTPKHLITATGQRVTLRCSPRSGDLSVYWYQQSLDQGLQFLIQYYNGEERAKGNILERFSAQQFPDLHSELNLSSLELGDSALYFCASSDYREGTQYFGPGTRLLVL.

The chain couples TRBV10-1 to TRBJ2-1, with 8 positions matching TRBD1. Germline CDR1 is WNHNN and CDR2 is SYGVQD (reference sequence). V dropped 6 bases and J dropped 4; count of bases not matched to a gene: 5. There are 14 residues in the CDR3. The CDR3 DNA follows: TGCGCCAGCAGCCCGGGACAGGTTTACAATGAGCAGTTCTTC. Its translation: CASSPGQVYNEQFF.

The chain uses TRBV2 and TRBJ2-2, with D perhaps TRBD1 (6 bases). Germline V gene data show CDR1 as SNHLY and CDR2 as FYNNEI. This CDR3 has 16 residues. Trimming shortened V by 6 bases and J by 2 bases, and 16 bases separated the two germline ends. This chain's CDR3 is CASSGLGGYNTGELFF. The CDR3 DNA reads TGTGCCAGCAGCGGATTAGGGGGTTATAACACCGGGGAGCTGTTTTTT.

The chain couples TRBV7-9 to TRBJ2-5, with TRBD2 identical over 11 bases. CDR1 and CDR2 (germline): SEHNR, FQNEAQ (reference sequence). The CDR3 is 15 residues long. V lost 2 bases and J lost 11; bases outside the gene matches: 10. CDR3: CASSLQASGGPRQYF. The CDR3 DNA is TGTGCCAGCAGCTTACAAGCTAGCGGGGGGCCCCGGCAGTACTTC.

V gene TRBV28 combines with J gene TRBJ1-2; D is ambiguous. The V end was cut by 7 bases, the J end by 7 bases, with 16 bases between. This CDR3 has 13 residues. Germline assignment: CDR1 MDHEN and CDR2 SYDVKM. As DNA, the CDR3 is TGTGCCAGCACCGGGTGGCCTACCCGTGGCTACACCTTC. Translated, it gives CASTGWPTRGYTF.

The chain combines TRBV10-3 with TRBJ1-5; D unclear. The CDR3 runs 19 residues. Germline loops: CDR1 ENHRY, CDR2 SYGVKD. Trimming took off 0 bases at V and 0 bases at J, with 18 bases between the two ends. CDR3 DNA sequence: TGTGCCATCAGTGAGTCCGACAACGCCCCCCCCTATAGCAATCAGCCCCAGCATTTT. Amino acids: CAISESDNAPPYSNQPQHF.

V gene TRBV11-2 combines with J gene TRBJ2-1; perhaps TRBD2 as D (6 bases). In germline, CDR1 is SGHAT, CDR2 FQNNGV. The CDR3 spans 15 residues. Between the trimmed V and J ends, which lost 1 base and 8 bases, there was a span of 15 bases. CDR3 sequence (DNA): TGTGCCAGCAGCTTAGTGGCGGGAAGGCGGGATGAGCAGTTCTTC. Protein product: CASSLVAGRRDEQFF.

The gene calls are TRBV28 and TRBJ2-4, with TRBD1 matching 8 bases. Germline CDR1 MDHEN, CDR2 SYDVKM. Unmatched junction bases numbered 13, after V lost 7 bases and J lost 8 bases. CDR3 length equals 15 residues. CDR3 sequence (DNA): TGTGCCAGCACCGCTTTCCAGGGGGCCGGGGACATTCAGTACTTC. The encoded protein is CASTAFQGAGDIQYF.

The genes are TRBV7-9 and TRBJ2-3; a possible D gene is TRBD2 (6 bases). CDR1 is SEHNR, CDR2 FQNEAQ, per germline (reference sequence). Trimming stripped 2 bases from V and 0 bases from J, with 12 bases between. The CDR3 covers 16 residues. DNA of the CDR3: TGTGCCAGCAGCTTATATCGGGGGACTAGCACAGATACGCAGTATTTT. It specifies CASSLYRGTSTDTQYF.